The 20 T cell receptor beta chains reported below all come from one sample, sequenced in a study of metastatic and nonmetastatic thyroid tumors. Thyroid surgery was preceded by no treatment in any patient. MiXCR was used by TCRdb to re-call the PCR reads. The sample includes tens of thousands of clones, about 20% of them seen just once. Sample: blood. The receptors derive from a female donor with papillary thyroid cancer or a benign thyroid nodule (not recorded which). Some clones in this sample may be carry-over from other donors' samples.

The CDR3 bases are TGTGCCAGCTCACCACCTGATGCTCTCGAGCAGTACTTC. Protein sequence: CASSPPDALEQYF. V gene TRBV18 combines with J gene TRBJ2-7; D gene ambiguous. CDR3 size: 13 residues. From germline, CDR1 is KGHSH and CDR2 LQKENI. V was shortened by 0 bases and J by 6 bases, with 9 bases between the two germline ends.

There are a few counts of this clone. The V and J genes are TRBV28 and TRBJ2-5, with D perhaps assigned TRBD1 or TRBD2 (7 bases each). The ends were cut back, 6 bases at V and 5 bases at J, with 31 bases in the middle. The CDR3 extends over 19 amino acids. CDR1 is MDHEN and CDR2 is SYDVKM in the germline V gene. The CDR3 is CASSHFYAAGGDLLETQYF. CDR3 nucleotide sequence: TGTGCCAGCAGCCACTTTTACGCGGCAGGGGGGGATTTGTTGGAGACCCAGTACTTC.

This clone was seen many times. This chain joins TRBV7-3 and TRBJ2-3, with 10 positions matching TRBD1. J was trimmed by 1 base and V by 2 bases; bases with no gene match: 3. CDR1 is SGHTA and CDR2 is FQGTGA in the germline V gene. This CDR3 is 16 amino acids long. CDR3 in DNA: TGTGCCAGCAGCTTAGCCGGGACAGGGGGCACAGATACGCAGTATTTT. It codes for CASSLAGTGGTDTQYF.

Points on this clone: The junction departs from germline at one end; a sequencing error may be responsible. The V and J genes are TRBV10-2 and TRBJ1-5, with D tentatively TRBD1 (5 bases). The length of the CDR3 is 16 residues. Germline V CDR1 and CDR2: WSHSY, SAAADI. The CDR3 loop is CAGSESDMGPDQPQHF. DNA for the CDR3: TGCGCCGGCAGTGAGTCGGACATGGGTCCGGATCAGCCCCAGCATTTT.

Relative to its sample, this clone is medium-sized. The V and J genes are TRBV19 and TRBJ1-3; 7 positions match TRBD1. CDR1 and CDR2 from the germline V gene are LNHDA and SQIVND (reference sequence). The CDR3 totals 15 residues. Germline trimming cut 6 bases from V and 4 bases from J; bases unmatched to any gene: 9. The CDR3: CASRKGGAAGNTIYF. The CDR3 DNA sequence: TGTGCCAGTAGGAAAGGGGGCGCGGCAGGAAACACCATATATTTT. The full variable domain, completed using reference TRBV19 and TRBJ1-3, is DGGITQSPKYLFRKEGQNVTLSCEQNLNHDAMYWYRQDPGQGLRLIYYSQIVNDFQKGDIAEGYSVSREKKESFPLTVTSAQKNPTAFYLCASRKGGAAGNTIYFGEGSWLTVV.

This clone was observed at least ten times. The chain employs TRBV20-1 and TRBJ2-1, with no clear D. The CDR3 covers 13 residues. Trimming left V 0 bases short and J 4 bases short, with 7 bases between. Germline CDR1 and CDR2: DFQATT and SNEGSKA (reference sequence). CDR3 in DNA: TGCAGTGCTAGAGATCCAGTTTACAATGAGCAGTTCTTC. It specifies CSARDPVYNEQFF.

This clone came up many times. The chain joins TRBV19 to TRBJ1-1; no firm D call. Germline V gene lookup returns CDR1 LNHDA and CDR2 SQIVND (reference sequence). This CDR3 comprises 15 residues. Trimming left V 4 bases short and J 1 base short, with 13 bases between. The CDR3 DNA is TGTGCCAGTAGTAAACGGACGGACTCGAACACTGAAGCTTTCTTT. Protein: CASSKRTDSNTEAFF.

In its sample, this clone was seen many times. The chain links TRBV11-2 to TRBJ1-1; 7 bases line up with TRBD1. The CDR3 totals 13 residues. From germline, CDR1 is SGHAT and CDR2 FQNNGV. With V trimmed by 5 bases and J by 4 bases, 4 bases remained unmatched. The DNA for the CDR3 is TGTGCCAGCAGCCCTGGGACAGCCACTGAAGCTTTCTTT. It is translated as CASSPGTATEAFF.

Concerning this clone: The same CDR3 can be traced to other DNA sequences in this sample. V usage is TRBV30 and J usage is TRBJ2-2; TRBD1 matches at 9 bases. Germline V lookup: CDR1 GTSNPN, CDR2 SVGIG (reference sequence). The CDR3 is 16 residues long. Trimming took 3 bases from V and 7 from J; bases not matched to a gene: 12. CDR3 in DNA: TGTGCCTGGAGGCCCCTCGACAGGGGGGTCGGCGGGGAGCTGTTTTTT. Its protein is CAWRPLDRGVGGELFF.

As to this clone: A read error may account for a junction end that differs from germline. This chain connects TRBV6-1 to TRBJ2-3; 9 bases fit TRBD1. The CDR3 consists of 17 residues. Germline values: CDR1 MNHNS, CDR2 SASEGT. The CDR3 bases are TGTGCCAGCAGTGAAGGTACAGGGGGCGCCTGGGGATATACGCAGTCTTTT. Its protein product is CASSEGTGGAWGYTQSF.

This clone was observed many times. The V call is TRBV20-1, the J call TRBJ2-7; no definite D call. V lost 3 bases and J lost 3, with 12 bases in between. This CDR3 is built from 13 residues. Germline CDR1 DFQATT, CDR2 SNEGSKA (reference sequence). The CDR3 here is CSARGNSDYEQYF. The CDR3 DNA is TGCAGTGCTAGGGGGAACAGCGACTACGAGCAGTACTTC.

This chain connects TRBV12-3 or TRBV12-4 to TRBJ1-2, with 7 bases lining up with TRBD1. The length of the CDR3 is 14 residues. Trimming removed 6 bases from V and 3 bases from J; junction bases left unmatched: 7. The CDR3 coding sequence is TGTGCCAGCAGCTCCATCGACAGGGACTATGGCTACACCTTC. Translated: CASSSIDRDYGYTF.

To note about this clone: A much bigger clone sits one base away, suggesting this may be a read error. J is TRBJ1-1 and V is TRBV20-1, with TRBD1 matching over 7 bases. The CDR3 runs 13 residues. Germline CDR1 is DFQATT and CDR2 is SNEGSKA (reference sequence). V shed 5 bases and J 3 bases; nucleotides not matched to a gene: 6. The CDR3 sequence is CSAVATGDTEAFF. CDR3 DNA sequence: TGCAGTGCTGTCGCCACAGGGGACACTGAAGCTTTCTTT.

The rearrangement joins TRBV6-2 or TRBV6-3 to TRBJ1-2, with a possible D match to TRBD1 (5 bases). The germline V and J ends were trimmed by 5 bases and 2 bases, with 12 bases remaining between them. The germline gives CDR1 MNHEY, CDR2 SVGEGT. The CDR3 consists of 14 residues. This chain's CDR3 is CASSRSRGNYGYTF. The CDR3 region has the DNA TGTGCCAGCAGTCGGTCTAGGGGCAACTATGGCTACACCTTC.

At least ten counts were recorded for this clone. The V call is TRBV7-8, the J call TRBJ2-1; D remains ambiguous. V was cut by 5 bases and J by 1 base, with 21 bases left in between. The CDR3 is 18 residues long. Germline CDR1 reads SGHVS; CDR2 reads FQNEAQ. This chain's CDR3 is CASSLQPFVVVSYNEQFF. The DNA for the CDR3 is TGTGCCAGCAGCCTCCAACCCTTTGTTGTGGTATCCTACAATGAGCAGTTCTTC.

This clone was seen ten or more times. V and J are TRBV3-1 and TRBJ1-2; 9 positions match TRBD1. This CDR3 has 13 amino acids. Germline CDR1 reads LGHDT; CDR2 reads YNNKEL (reference sequence). V dropped 4 bases and J dropped 8; count of bases not matched to a gene: 5. CDR3 sequence (DNA): TGTGCCAGCAGCCCGGACAGGGGACGCGGCTACACCTTC. Protein sequence: CASSPDRGRGYTF. Filled out from reference TRBV3-1 and TRBJ1-2, the complete variable domain reads DTAVSQTPKYLVTQMGNDKSIKCEQNLGHDTMYWYKQDSKKFLKIMFSYNNKELIINETVPNRFSPKSPDKAHLNLHINSLELGDSAVYFCASSPDRGRGYTFGSGTRLTVV.

This clone has more than one count but fewer than ten. This may stem from a read error, because a much larger clone lies one nucleotide away. The chain combines TRBV7-3 with TRBJ2-1, with 8 bases fitting TRBD2. Germline lookup yields CDR1 SGHTA and CDR2 FQGTGA. This CDR3 region has 12 residues. CDR3 amino acids: CATSFGTREQFF. The CDR3 DNA follows: TGTGCCACCAGCTTCGGGACTAGGGAGCAGTTCTTC. Together with reference TRBV7-3 and TRBJ2-1, the CDR3 gives the full variable domain: GAGVSQTPSNKVTEKGKYVELRCDPISGHTALYWYRQSLGQGPEFLIYFQGTGAADDSGLPNDRFFAVRPEGSVSTLKIQRTERGDSAVYLCATSFGTREQFFGPGTRLTVL.

V usage is TRBV4-1 and J usage is TRBJ2-1, with 8 bases that match TRBD1. The CDR3 has 16 residues. Germline values: CDR1 MGHRA, CDR2 YSYEKL. After removal of 1 base from V and 7 bases from J, the junction contained 9 bases not matched to a gene. DNA of the CDR3: TGCGCCAGCAGCCAAGGCAAAGGACAGGGAAGGAATGAGCAGTTCTTC. This sequence encodes CASSQGKGQGRNEQFF.

This clone was observed a few times. The chain couples TRBV6-4 to TRBJ2-3; D not certain. V lost 0 bases to trimming and J lost 5 bases, with 9 bases between them. This CDR3 is built from 14 residues. Looked up from germline, CDR1 is MRHNA and CDR2 is SNTAGT. The CDR3 nucleotides read TGTGCCAGCAGTGACTCGGGTGATCTAGATACGCAGTATTTT. This gives the protein CASSDSGDLDTQYF.

This clone has more than one count but fewer than ten. The chain's CDR3 is CASSLRIVANTEAFF. In DNA form, the CDR3 reads TGTGCCAGCAGTCTTCGTATTGTAGCGAACACTGAAGCTTTCTTT. This sequence joins TRBV28 and TRBJ1-1, with unresolved D. V lost 5 bases and J 1 base, leaving 14 bases between the germline ends. Looked up from germline, CDR1 is MDHEN and CDR2 is SYDVKM. CDR3 length: 15 amino acids.